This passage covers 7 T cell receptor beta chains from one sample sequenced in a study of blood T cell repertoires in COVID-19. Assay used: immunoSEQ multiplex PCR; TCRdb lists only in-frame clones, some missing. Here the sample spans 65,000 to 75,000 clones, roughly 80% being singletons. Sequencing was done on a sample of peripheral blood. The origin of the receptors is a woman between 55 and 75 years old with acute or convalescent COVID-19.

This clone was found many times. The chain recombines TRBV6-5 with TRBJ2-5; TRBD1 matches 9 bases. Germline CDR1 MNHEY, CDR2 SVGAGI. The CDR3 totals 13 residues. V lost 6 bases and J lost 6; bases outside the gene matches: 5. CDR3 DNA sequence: TGTGCCAGCAGCGGCGGGACAGGGCAGACCCAGTACTTC. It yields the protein CASSGGTGQTQYF.

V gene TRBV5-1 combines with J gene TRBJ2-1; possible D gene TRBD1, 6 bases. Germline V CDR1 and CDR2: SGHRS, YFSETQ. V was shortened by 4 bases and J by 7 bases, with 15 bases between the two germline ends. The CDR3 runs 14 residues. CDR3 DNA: TGCGCCAGCAGCCTTGAACAGGGAGCGAATGAGCAGTTCTTC. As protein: CASSLEQGANEQFF.

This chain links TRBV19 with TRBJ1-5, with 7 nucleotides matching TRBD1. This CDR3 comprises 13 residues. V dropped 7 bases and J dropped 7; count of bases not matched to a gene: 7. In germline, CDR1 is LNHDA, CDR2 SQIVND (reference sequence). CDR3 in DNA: TGTGCCAGTACCTCGACAGGGACACAGCCCCAGCATTTT. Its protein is CASTSTGTQPQHF.

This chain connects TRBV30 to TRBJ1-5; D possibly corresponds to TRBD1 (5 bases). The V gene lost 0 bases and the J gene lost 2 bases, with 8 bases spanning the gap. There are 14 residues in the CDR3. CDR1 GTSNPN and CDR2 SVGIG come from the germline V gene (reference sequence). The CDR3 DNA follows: TGTGCCTGGAGTGTAGGGGCAGGCAATCAGCCCCAGCATTTT. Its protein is CAWSVGAGNQPQHF.

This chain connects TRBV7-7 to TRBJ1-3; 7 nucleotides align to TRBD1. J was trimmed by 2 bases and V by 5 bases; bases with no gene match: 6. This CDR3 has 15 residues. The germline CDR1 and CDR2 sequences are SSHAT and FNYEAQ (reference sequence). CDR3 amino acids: CASSPGDSPGNTIYF. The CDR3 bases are TGTGCCAGCAGCCCAGGGGACAGTCCTGGAAACACCATATATTTT.

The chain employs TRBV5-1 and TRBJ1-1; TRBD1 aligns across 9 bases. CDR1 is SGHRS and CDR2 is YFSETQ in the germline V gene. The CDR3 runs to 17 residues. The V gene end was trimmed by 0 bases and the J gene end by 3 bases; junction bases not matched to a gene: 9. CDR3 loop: CASSLARDREGDTEAFF. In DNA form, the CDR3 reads TGCGCCAGCAGCTTGGCCCGGGACAGGGAGGGTGACACTGAAGCTTTCTTT.

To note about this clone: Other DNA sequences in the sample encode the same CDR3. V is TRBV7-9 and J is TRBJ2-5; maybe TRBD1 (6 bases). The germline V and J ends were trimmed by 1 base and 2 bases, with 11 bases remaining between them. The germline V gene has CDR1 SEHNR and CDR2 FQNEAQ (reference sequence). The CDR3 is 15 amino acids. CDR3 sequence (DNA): TGTGCCAGCAGCTTAGTTCTCCAGGGGCAAGAGACCCAGTACTTC. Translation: CASSLVLQGQETQYF.